The 29 T cell receptor beta chains below come from one sample, sequenced in a study of neurological immune-mediated disorders. Using its own MiXCR run on the 5' RACE reads, TCRdb lists one record per CDR3 protein. The data show roughly 22,000 distinct CDR3 sequences, about 6% seen once. The specimen sequenced was CD8+ T cells from blood. These receptors came from a man aged 18-30 years in good health.

This clonotype has a count of ten or more. This chain joins TRBV5-1 and TRBJ2-5; D is unclear. Germline values: CDR1 SGHRS, CDR2 YFSETQ. Trimming cost V 6 bases and J 2 bases, with 11 bases left between them. The CDR3 contains 13 residues. CDR3 in DNA: TGCGCCAGCACCCCGGAGTTGCAAGAGACCCAGTACTTC. Its protein is CASTPELQETQYF.

This clonotype was seen many times. The rearrangement links TRBV7-6 to TRBJ2-2, with D unresolved. Trimming pared 2 bases from V and 7 bases from J, leaving 14 bases between. The CDR3 consists of 15 residues. Germline lookup yields CDR1 SGHVS and CDR2 FNYEAQ. CDR3 protein: CASSLWADSHGELFF. The CDR3 nucleotides read TGTGCCAGCAGCTTATGGGCCGACTCTCACGGGGAGCTGTTTTTT.

The table lists this clonotype with many counts. The CDR3 is CSARDTFSYNEQFF. DNA of the CDR3: TGCAGTGCTAGAGATACGTTCTCATACAATGAGCAGTTCTTC. This chain connects TRBV20-1 to TRBJ2-1; D gene ambiguous. Germline V CDR1 and CDR2: DFQATT, SNEGSKA (reference sequence). Trimming took 0 bases from V and 4 from J, leaving 10 bases between them. This CDR3 has 14 residues.

This clonotype was detected only a few times. The J gene is TRBJ2-7, the V gene TRBV4-3; a weak D match, TRBD2 (7 bases). This CDR3 spans 16 amino acids. V dropped 1 base and J dropped 6 bases, with 19 bases sitting between them. Germline V CDR1 and CDR2: LGHNA, YSLEER. As DNA, the CDR3 is TGCGCCAGCAGCCAAGCTCGTCCCGCGGGGGCCTCCGAGCAGTACTTC. Translating it yields CASSQARPAGASEQYF.

In its sample, this clonotype was seen many times. Compared with germline, one end of the junction differs, possibly owing to a read error. The chain joins TRBV5-5 to TRBJ2-1; D gene ambiguous. CDR3 size: 13 residues. Per the germline V gene, CDR1 is SGHKS and CDR2 is YYEKEE (reference sequence). The CDR3 DNA reads TGTGCCAGCAGCCCACCGTCCTATAATGAGCAGTTCTTC. Its protein product is CASSPPSYNEQFF.

This clonotype showed up many times. The chain's CDR3 is CASSGGTGGQETQYF. CDR3 nucleotide sequence: TGCGCCAGCAGCGGCGGGACAGGGGGCCAAGAGACCCAGTACTTC. The genes are TRBV5-1 and TRBJ2-5; 11 nucleotides line up with TRBD1. The J segment lost 1 base and the V segment lost 4 bases, leaving 3 bases of the junction unmatched. The CDR3 runs 15 residues. Germline CDR1 and CDR2: SGHRS and YFSETQ.

At least ten counts were recorded for this clonotype. The chain uses TRBV5-4 and TRBJ1-5; 8 bases are a match to TRBD1. Losses at the gene ends were 3 bases for V and 6 bases for J; bases not matched to a gene: 2. Germline V gene sequence: CDR1 SGHNT, CDR2 YYREEE (reference sequence). The CDR3 totals 13 residues. The CDR3 loop is CASSSDRGQPQHF. CDR3 bases: TGTGCCAGCAGCTCAGACAGGGGTCAGCCCCAGCATTTT.

This clonotype was detected many times. The chain uses TRBV6-6 and TRBJ2-3, with 7 bases lining up with TRBD1. Per germline, CDR1 MNHNY and CDR2 SVGAGI (reference sequence). Trimming cost V 5 bases and J 2 bases; bases outside gene matches: 10. This CDR3 comprises 16 residues. CDR3 protein: CASSPLRQGSTDTQYF. CDR3 DNA: TGTGCCAGCAGTCCTCTTAGACAGGGTTCCACAGATACGCAGTATTTT.

The rearrangement links TRBV5-5 to TRBJ1-5; D remains ambiguous. The germline V gene encodes CDR1 SGHKS and CDR2 YYEKEE (reference sequence). V lost 3 bases and J lost 3, with 13 bases in between. The CDR3 sequence is 15 residues long. The CDR3 loop reads CASSYTDEYNQPQHF. The CDR3, as DNA: TGTGCCAGCAGCTATACGGACGAGTACAATCAGCCCCAGCATTTT.

This clonotype was seen repeatedly, ten times or more. V is TRBV25-1 and J is TRBJ1-1, with 7 bases matching TRBD1. The CDR3 is 16 amino acids. Germline V CDR1 and CDR2: MGHDK, SYGVNS. V dropped 1 base and J dropped 6; count of bases not matched to a gene: 11. Here the CDR3 reads CASSELDRTDRPEAFF. As DNA, the CDR3 is TGTGCCAGCAGTGAATTGGACAGGACCGATCGCCCTGAAGCTTTCTTT.

In this sample, this clonotype turned up many times. This rearrangement joins TRBV20-1 to TRBJ2-1; the match to TRBD2 covers 9 bases. After removal of 6 bases from V and 4 bases from J, the junction contained 10 bases not matched to a gene. The CDR3 spans 15 residues. Germline values: CDR1 DFQATT, CDR2 SNEGSKA (reference sequence). The CDR3 DNA follows: TGCAGTGCCTCAGTAGGACTAGCGAATTACAATGAGCAGTTCTTC. This gives the protein CSASVGLANYNEQFF.

The table lists this clonotype with many counts. The CDR3 bases are TGTGCCAGCAGTACCCAAGGAGAGCAGTTCTTC. Its protein is CASSTQGEQFF. The chain recombines TRBV7-9 with TRBJ2-1, with D hard to call. This CDR3 has 11 residues. Germline V CDR1 and CDR2: SEHNR, FQNEAQ (reference sequence). Trimming took off 6 bases at V and 10 bases at J, with 10 bases between the two ends.

This clonotype has ten or more counts. The chain carries TRBV12-3 or TRBV12-4 and TRBJ2-2, with 10 nucleotides matching TRBD1. The CDR3 is 14 residues long. V was pared by 7 bases and J by 4 bases, with 3 bases of the junction left unmatched. CDR3 sequence (DNA): TGTGCCAGCACCGGGGACAGGGGCACCGGGGAGCTGTTTTTT. Protein sequence: CASTGDRGTGELFF.

This clonotype was detected ten times or more. A much larger clone differs from this one at a single base, so this may be a read error. The chain has TRBV11-1 and TRBJ2-1, with D unclear. With 7 bases removed from V and 4 bases from J, the gap between germline ends came to 20 bases. Germline V CDR1 and CDR2: SGHAT, FQDESV (reference sequence). The CDR3 spans 16 residues. The CDR3 DNA reads TGTGCCAGCAACAAACTTGACTGGCCGAGGTACAATGAGCAGTTCTTC. Residues: CASNKLDWPRYNEQFF. Full variable domain (rest looked up from reference TRBV11-1 and TRBJ2-1): EAEVAQSPRYKITEKSQAVAFWCDPISGHATLYWYRQILGQGPELLVQFQDESVVDDSQLPKDRFSAERLKGVDSTLKIQPAELGDSAMYLCASNKLDWPRYNEQFFGPGTRLTVL.

This clonotype was seen repeatedly, ten times or more. This chain joins TRBV11-2 and TRBJ2-1; the match to TRBD1 covers 10 bases. Germline trimming cut 5 bases from V and 14 bases from J; bases unmatched to any gene: 9. The germline V gene encodes CDR1 SGHAT and CDR2 FQNNGV. There are 13 residues in the CDR3. The CDR3 region is CASSITPGQGKFF. CDR3 sequence (DNA): TGTGCCAGCAGCATAACCCCGGGACAGGGGAAGTTCTTC. Full variable domain (outside the CDR3, taken from reference TRBV11-2 and TRBJ2-1): EAGVAQSPRYKIIEKRQSVAFWCNPISGHATLYWYQQILGQGPKLLIQFQNNGVVDDSQLPKDRFSAERLKGVDSTLKIQPAKLEDSAVYLCASSITPGQGKFFGPGTRLTVL.

This clonotype was counted ten times or more. This chain links TRBV11-2 with TRBJ1-1, with D possibly TRBD1 on 5 matching bases. Trimming took off 4 bases at V and 0 bases at J, with 12 bases between the two ends. Germline CDR1 reads SGHAT; CDR2 reads FQNNGV. The CDR3 sequence is 15 residues long. CDR3 DNA: TGTGCCAGCAGCTCCCGTTGGGGGATGAACACTGAAGCTTTCTTT. It is translated as CASSSRWGMNTEAFF.

This clonotype was observed a handful of times. V gene TRBV30 combines with J gene TRBJ2-1; D is undetermined. The CDR3 totals 11 residues. V lost 1 base, J lost 12 bases, and 10 bases lay in between. Germline V CDR1 and CDR2: GTSNPN, SVGIG (reference sequence). The CDR3 DNA reads as TGTGCCTGGAGTGGACTGTATGGGCAGTTCTTC. This encodes CAWSGLYGQFF.

This clonotype showed up many times. This chain uses TRBV5-6 with TRBJ1-2, with D tentatively TRBD1 (6 bases). The CDR3 loop spans 13 amino acids. V lost 4 bases and J lost 5, with 12 bases in between. Germline CDR1 SGHDT, CDR2 YYEEEE. The CDR3 bases are TGTGCCAGCAGCCTTGACAGGAGTTATGGCTACACCTTC. It encodes CASSLDRSYGYTF.

This clonotype was seen ten or more times. The V and J genes are TRBV7-8 and TRBJ2-2; tentative D call: TRBD2 (6 bases). The CDR3 has 17 residues. Per germline, CDR1 SGHVS and CDR2 FQNEAQ. Trimming took off 3 bases at V and 3 bases at J, with 17 bases between the two ends. For the CDR3, the DNA is TGTGCCAGCAGCTTCTTCAGGGAGGTGGGATACACCGGGGAGCTGTTTTTT. Encoded protein: CASSFFREVGYTGELFF.

This clonotype came up many times. This sequence joins TRBV29-1 and TRBJ1-1, with TRBD1 matching over 11 bases. V lost 5 bases, J lost 4 bases, and 6 bases stayed unmatched. This CDR3 region has 14 residues. Germline assignment: CDR1 SQVTM and CDR2 ANQGSEA. The CDR3 DNA sequence: TGCAGCGTTTCGGCCGGGACAGGGGGCACTGAAGCTTTCTTT. Its protein is CSVSAGTGGTEAFF.

Ten or more counts support this clonotype. This chain uses TRBV6-2 or TRBV6-3 with TRBJ2-7, with 7 bases lining up with TRBD1. Trimming took 4 bases from V and 0 from J; bases not matched to a gene: 6. This CDR3 region has 15 residues. Germline-derived CDR1 and CDR2 are MNHEY and SVGEGT. The CDR3, as DNA: TGTGCCAGCAGTTCTCCGACAGGGTACTCCTACGAGCAGTACTTC. Translation gives CASSSPTGYSYEQYF.

This clonotype was detected many times. The CDR3 DNA reads TGCGCCAGCAGCCAAGATCGAGGCAGGGGGCTGGTTGGCTACACCTTC. Its translation is CASSQDRGRGLVGYTF. V is TRBV4-1 and J is TRBJ1-2; 8 bases are a match to TRBD1. The CDR3 is 16 residues long. Germline CDR1 MGHRA, CDR2 YSYEKL. V was clipped by 0 bases and J by 7 bases; unmatched bases: 10.

This clonotype was observed at least ten times. This sequence joins TRBV4-2 and TRBJ2-7; either TRBD1 or TRBD2 may fit D (5 bases each). V was pared by 4 bases and J by 6 bases, with 10 bases between. The V gene's germline CDR1 is LGHNA and CDR2 YNFKEQ. This CDR3 has 12 residues. CDR3 amino acids: CASSPGTAEQYF. CDR3 coding DNA: TGTGCCAGCAGCCCTGGGACCGCCGAGCAGTACTTC.

This clonotype was recorded many times. The chain uses TRBV20-1 and TRBJ2-5; possibly TRBD1 for D (5 bases). V dropped 0 bases and J dropped 2 bases, with 10 bases sitting between them. The V gene's germline CDR1 is DFQATT and CDR2 SNEGSKA (reference sequence). The CDR3 has 14 residues. The CDR3 loop reads CSARDLGRQETQYF. CDR3 coding DNA: TGCAGTGCTAGAGATTTGGGGCGGCAAGAGACCCAGTACTTC.

This clonotype has at least ten counts. This chain uses TRBV7-9 with TRBJ2-1; D unclear. Germline CDR1 SEHNR, CDR2 FQNEAQ (reference sequence). V was pared by 7 bases and J by 6 bases, with 13 bases between. The CDR3 is 13 amino acids. The CDR3 DNA reads TGTGCCAGCACCCTGATCCTCATCAATGAGCAGTTCTTC. It yields the protein CASTLILINEQFF.

This clonotype has ten or more counts. V usage is TRBV6-2 or TRBV6-3 and J usage is TRBJ2-3, with unresolved D. There are 13 residues in the CDR3. Germline CDR1 and CDR2: MNHEY and SVGEGT. Trimming stripped 4 bases from V and 0 bases from J, with 5 bases between. The CDR3 is CASSSSSTDTQYF. The CDR3 DNA reads TGTGCCAGCAGTTCTTCTAGCACAGATACGCAGTATTTT.

This clonotype came up many times. V gene TRBV6-4 combines with J gene TRBJ2-3, with TRBD2 matching 9 bases. Unmatched junction bases numbered 2, after V lost 3 bases and J lost 1 base. CDR3 size: 15 residues. In germline, CDR1 is MRHNA, CDR2 SNTAGT. The CDR3 protein is CASSEQRGGTDTQYF. The DNA for the CDR3 is TGTGCCAGCAGTGAACAGCGGGGGGGCACAGATACGCAGTATTTT.

This clonotype was detected many times. The rearrangement links TRBV5-6 to TRBJ1-1, with 7 bases fitting TRBD1. The CDR3 has 16 amino acids. The V segment lost 4 bases and the J segment 9 bases; nucleotides outside the gene matches: 18. Germline V lookup: CDR1 SGHDT, CDR2 YYEEEE. The CDR3 DNA reads as TGTGCCAGCAGCCTCGGAGGGCAGGGGGGTACGCGGAAAGCTTTCTTT. Its protein product is CASSLGGQGGTRKAFF.

This clonotype came up many times. The rearrangement uses TRBV29-1 and TRBJ2-1; the D gene could be TRBD1 or TRBD2 (5 bases each). Germline lookup yields CDR1 SQVTM and CDR2 ANQGSEA. This CDR3 contains 13 residues. V shed 8 bases and J shed 8 bases, with 19 bases lying between them. CDR3 sequence: CSSTTGASDEQFF. CDR3 DNA: TGCAGCTCCACCACCGGGGCCAGTGATGAGCAGTTCTTC.